A selection of T cell receptor beta chains follows, all from one sample in a study of blood T cell repertoires in COVID-19. Only in-frame clones appear in the TCRdb table, and some are missing; sequencing was by immunoSEQ multiplex PCR. The sample includes 270,000 or so clones, about 86% of them seen just once. The sample comprised PBMCs or T cells enriched from blood (not recorded which). Every receptor here comes from a man aged 50-60 years who had recovered from COVID-19. Both conserved end residues are part of each CDR3. Fields, in order: D gene, J gene, V gene, clone size, CDR3 protein, CDR3 DNA. The D gene is left open where the match is weak. Clone size is stated in some rows and not others, as once, few, many or a class when expanded.

D gene: -; J gene: TRBJ1-1; V gene: TRBV7-2; clone size: -; CDR3 protein: CASSLTRMNTEAFF; CDR3 DNA: TGTGCCAGCAGCTTAACGCGTATGAACACTGAAGCTTTCTTT
D gene: -; J gene: TRBJ2-3; V gene: TRBV7-9; clone size: -; CDR3 protein: CASSPRGFSTDTQYF; CDR3 DNA: TGTGCCAGCAGCCCCCGAGGGTTTAGCACAGATACGCAGTATTTT
D gene: TRBD1; J gene: TRBJ1-1; V gene: TRBV19; clone size: -; CDR3 protein: CASSYKWRQGAFEAFF; CDR3 DNA: TGTGCCAGTAGTTATAAATGGAGGCAGGGGGCTTTTGAAGCTTTCTTT
D gene: -; J gene: TRBJ1-5; V gene: TRBV18; clone size: -; CDR3 protein: CASSPQAGDNQPQHF; CDR3 DNA: TGTGCCAGCTCACCACAGGCAGGGGACAATCAGCCCCAGCATTTT
D gene: TRBD1; J gene: TRBJ2-5; V gene: TRBV6-5; clone size: -; CDR3 protein: CASSPRQGLRETQYF; CDR3 DNA: TGTGCCAGCAGTCCACGACAGGGTTTGAGAGAGACCCAGTACTTC
D gene: -; J gene: TRBJ2-7; V gene: TRBV19; clone size: -; CDR3 protein: CASSPSREHEQYF; CDR3 DNA: TGTGCCAGTAGTCCCTCTAGGGAGCACGAGCAGTACTTC
D gene: -; J gene: TRBJ1-1; V gene: TRBV4-2; clone size: -; CDR3 protein: CASSQDGGEAFF; CDR3 DNA: TGTGCCAGCAGCCAAGATGGGGGCGAAGCTTTCTTT
D gene: TRBD1; J gene: TRBJ1-2; V gene: TRBV9; clone size: -; CDR3 protein: CASSVVDGTAHGYTF; CDR3 DNA: TGTGCCAGCAGCGTAGTGGATGGGACAGCTCATGGCTACACCTTC
D gene: -; J gene: TRBJ1-5; V gene: TRBV27; clone size: -; CDR3 protein: CASSLSRQSNQPQHF; CDR3 DNA: TGTGCCAGCAGCCTTAGCAGACAGAGCAATCAGCCCCAGCATTTT
D gene: -; J gene: TRBJ1-2; V gene: TRBV19; clone size: -; CDR3 protein: CASTGGYYGYTF; CDR3 DNA: TGTGCCAGTACGGGGGGTTACTATGGCTACACCTTC
D gene: TRBD2; J gene: TRBJ2-7; V gene: TRBV7-9; clone size: -; CDR3 protein: CASSYTSGRGNEQYF; CDR3 DNA: TGTGCCAGCAGCTACACTAGCGGGAGGGGGAACGAGCAGTACTTC
D gene: -; J gene: TRBJ2-7; V gene: TRBV5-5; clone size: -; CDR3 protein: CASSLLRNYEQYF; CDR3 DNA: TGTGCCAGCAGCTTGCTTAGAAACTACGAGCAGTACTTC
D gene: -; J gene: TRBJ2-2; V gene: TRBV4-1; clone size: once; CDR3 protein: CASSTNWATTGELFF; CDR3 DNA: TGCGCCAGCAGCACGAATTGGGCCACTACCGGGGAGCTGTTTTTT
D gene: TRBD1; J gene: TRBJ1-1; V gene: TRBV9; clone size: few; CDR3 protein: CASSVDTGVTEAFF; CDR3 DNA: TGTGCCAGCAGCGTAGATACAGGGGTCACTGAAGCTTTCTTT
D gene: TRBD1; J gene: TRBJ2-7; V gene: TRBV6-5; clone size: -; CDR3 protein: CASFRDRGYEQYF; CDR3 DNA: TGTGCCAGCTTCCGGGACAGGGGTTACGAGCAGTACTTC
D gene: -; J gene: TRBJ2-1; V gene: TRBV20-1; clone size: -; CDR3 protein: CSARVNEQFF; CDR3 DNA: TGCAGTGCTAGAGTAAATGAGCAGTTCTTC
D gene: -; J gene: TRBJ1-1; V gene: TRBV7-6; clone size: once; CDR3 protein: CASSLAGGNTEAFF; CDR3 DNA: TGTGCCAGCAGCTTAGCAGGGGGGAACACTGAAGCTTTCTTT
D gene: -; J gene: TRBJ2-1; V gene: TRBV6-5; clone size: -; CDR3 protein: CASNLNPGSQYEQFF; CDR3 DNA: TGTGCCAGCAACTTAAATCCCGGGAGTCAATATGAGCAGTTCTTC
D gene: -; J gene: TRBJ1-5; V gene: TRBV6-2/TRBV6-3; clone size: -; CDR3 protein: CASSYMEGQPQHF; CDR3 DNA: TGTGCCAGCAGTTACATGGAGGGACAGCCCCAGCATTTT
D gene: -; J gene: TRBJ1-4; V gene: TRBV10-2; clone size: -; CDR3 protein: CASTREGGEKLFF; CDR3 DNA: TGCGCCAGCACCAGAGAGGGTGGGGAAAAACTGTTTTTT
D gene: TRBD1; J gene: TRBJ2-2; V gene: TRBV27; clone size: -; CDR3 protein: CASTKGQRNTGELFF; CDR3 DNA: TGTGCCAGCACCAAGGGACAGCGGAACACCGGGGAGCTGTTTTTT
D gene: -; J gene: TRBJ1-3; V gene: TRBV7-2; clone size: -; CDR3 protein: CASSLGGAMGNTIYF; CDR3 DNA: TGTGCCAGCAGCTTAGGCGGGGCGATGGGAAACACCATATATTTT
D gene: -; J gene: TRBJ2-7; V gene: TRBV7-9; clone size: -; CDR3 protein: CASSPIGGREEYF; CDR3 DNA: TGTGCCAGCAGTCCCATAGGAGGCAGGGAGGAGTACTTC
D gene: TRBD1; J gene: TRBJ1-2; V gene: TRBV5-6; clone size: -; CDR3 protein: CASNRGDYGYTF; CDR3 DNA: TGTGCCAGCAACAGGGGCGACTATGGCTACACCTTC
D gene: -; J gene: TRBJ2-7; V gene: TRBV27; clone size: -; CDR3 protein: CASSPQFSYEQYF; CDR3 DNA: TGTGCCAGCAGTCCACAATTCTCCTACGAGCAGTACTTC
D gene: -; J gene: TRBJ2-2; V gene: TRBV28; clone size: -; CDR3 protein: CASSLWANTGELFF; CDR3 DNA: TGTGCCAGCAGTTTATGGGCTAACACCGGGGAGCTGTTTTTT
D gene: TRBD2; J gene: TRBJ2-2; V gene: TRBV10-3; clone size: -; CDR3 protein: CAIRAGPPNTGELFF; CDR3 DNA: TGTGCCATCCGAGCGGGACCTCCGAACACCGGGGAGCTGTTTTTT
D gene: TRBD2; J gene: TRBJ2-1; V gene: TRBV18; clone size: -; CDR3 protein: CASSPPKIRLAGADEQFF; CDR3 DNA: TGTGCCAGCTCACCACCTAAAATACGACTAGCGGGAGCAGATGAGCAGTTCTTC
D gene: TRBD1; J gene: TRBJ2-1; V gene: TRBV7-2; clone size: -; CDR3 protein: CASSLQGDRYNEQFF; CDR3 DNA: TGTGCCAGCAGCTTACAGGGGGATCGGTACAATGAGCAGTTCTTC
D gene: -; J gene: TRBJ2-2; V gene: TRBV19; clone size: once; CDR3 protein: CASSRWPGELFF; CDR3 DNA: TGTGCCAGTAGTAGGTGGCCCGGGGAGCTGTTTTTT
D gene: TRBD1; J gene: TRBJ1-5; V gene: TRBV7-2; clone size: -; CDR3 protein: CASSLTGDRTPQHF; CDR3 DNA: TGTGCCAGCAGCTTAACAGGGGACCGAACGCCCCAGCATTTT
D gene: TRBD2; J gene: TRBJ2-5; V gene: TRBV5-1; clone size: -; CDR3 protein: CACKHASGEETQYF; CDR3 DNA: TGCGCCTGCAAGCATGCTAGCGGGGAAGAGACCCAGTACTTC
D gene: TRBD1; J gene: TRBJ2-3; V gene: TRBV15; clone size: -; CDR3 protein: CATRLQGGTDTQYF; CDR3 DNA: TGTGCCACTAGACTCCAGGGGGGCACAGATACGCAGTATTTT
D gene: -; J gene: TRBJ1-2; V gene: TRBV6-5; clone size: few; CDR3 protein: CASRPSGRDGYTF; CDR3 DNA: TGTGCCAGCAGGCCATCGGGGAGGGATGGCTACACCTTC
D gene: TRBD1; J gene: TRBJ1-2; V gene: TRBV19; clone size: -; CDR3 protein: CASRVTEGAYGYTF; CDR3 DNA: TGTGCCAGTAGGGTGACAGAGGGGGCCTATGGCTACACCTTC
D gene: -; J gene: TRBJ1-1; V gene: TRBV20-1; clone size: -; CDR3 protein: CSAIPITEAFF; CDR3 DNA: TGCAGTGCCATCCCTATCACTGAAGCTTTCTTT